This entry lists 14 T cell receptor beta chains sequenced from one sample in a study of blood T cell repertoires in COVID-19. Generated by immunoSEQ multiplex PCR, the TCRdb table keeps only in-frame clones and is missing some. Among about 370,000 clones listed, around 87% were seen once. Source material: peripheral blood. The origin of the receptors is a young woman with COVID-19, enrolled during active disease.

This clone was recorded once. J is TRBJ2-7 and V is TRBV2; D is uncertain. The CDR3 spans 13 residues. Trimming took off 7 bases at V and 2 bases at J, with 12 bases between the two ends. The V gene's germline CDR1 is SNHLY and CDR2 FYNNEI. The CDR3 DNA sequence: TGTGCCAGCACTACAGCAAATACCTACGAGCAGTACTTC. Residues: CASTTANTYEQYF.

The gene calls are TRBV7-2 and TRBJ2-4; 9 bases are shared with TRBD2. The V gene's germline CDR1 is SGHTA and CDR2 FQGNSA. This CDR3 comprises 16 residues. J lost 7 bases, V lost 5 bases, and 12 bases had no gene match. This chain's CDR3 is CASSPKVSGSRNIQYF. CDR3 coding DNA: TGTGCCAGCAGCCCCAAGGTTAGCGGGAGTAGGAACATTCAGTACTTC.

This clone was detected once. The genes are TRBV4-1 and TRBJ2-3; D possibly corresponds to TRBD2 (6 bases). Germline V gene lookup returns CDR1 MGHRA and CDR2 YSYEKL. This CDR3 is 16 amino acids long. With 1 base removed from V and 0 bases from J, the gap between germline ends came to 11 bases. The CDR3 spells CASSQGAGTSTDTQYF. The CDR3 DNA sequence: TGCGCCAGCAGCCAAGGAGCGGGTACGAGCACAGATACGCAGTATTTT.

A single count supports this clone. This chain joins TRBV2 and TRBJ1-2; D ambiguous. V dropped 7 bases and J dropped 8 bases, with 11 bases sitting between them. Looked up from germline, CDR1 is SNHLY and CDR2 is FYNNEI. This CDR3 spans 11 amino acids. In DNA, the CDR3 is TGTGCCAGCACCCCCTTGGAGGGCTACACCTTC. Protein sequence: CASTPLEGYTF.

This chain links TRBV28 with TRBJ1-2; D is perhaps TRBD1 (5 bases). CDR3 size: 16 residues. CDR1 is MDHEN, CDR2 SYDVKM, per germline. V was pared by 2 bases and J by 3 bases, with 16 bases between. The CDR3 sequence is CASSLGWRGTDYGYTF. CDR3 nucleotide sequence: TGTGCCAGCAGTTTAGGTTGGCGGGGGACGGACTATGGCTACACCTTC.

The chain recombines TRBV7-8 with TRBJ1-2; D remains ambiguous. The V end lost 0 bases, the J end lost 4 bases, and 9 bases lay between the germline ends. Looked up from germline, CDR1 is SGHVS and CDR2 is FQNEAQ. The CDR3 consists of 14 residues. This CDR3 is CASSLADRGYGYTF. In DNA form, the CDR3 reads TGTGCCAGCAGCTTAGCGGACCGGGGCTATGGCTACACCTTC.

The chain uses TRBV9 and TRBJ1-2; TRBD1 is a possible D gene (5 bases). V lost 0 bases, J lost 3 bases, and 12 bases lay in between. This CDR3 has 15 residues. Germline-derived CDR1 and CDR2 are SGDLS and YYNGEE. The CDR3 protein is CASSVEAGLDYGYTF. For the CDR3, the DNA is TGTGCCAGCAGCGTAGAGGCAGGGCTCGACTATGGCTACACCTTC.

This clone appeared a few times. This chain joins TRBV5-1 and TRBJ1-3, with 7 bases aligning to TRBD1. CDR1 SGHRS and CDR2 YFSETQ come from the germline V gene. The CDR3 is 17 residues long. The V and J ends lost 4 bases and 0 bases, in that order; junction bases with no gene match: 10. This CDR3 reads CASSVDTGAYSGNTIYF. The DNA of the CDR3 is TGCGCCAGCAGCGTTGATACAGGGGCGTACTCTGGAAACACCATATATTTT.

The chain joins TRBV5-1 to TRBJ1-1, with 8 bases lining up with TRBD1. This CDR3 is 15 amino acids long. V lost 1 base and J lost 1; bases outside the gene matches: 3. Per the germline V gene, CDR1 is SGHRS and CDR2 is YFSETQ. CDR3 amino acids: CASSLSGTGNTEAFF. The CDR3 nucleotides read TGCGCCAGCAGCTTGAGCGGGACAGGGAACACTGAAGCTTTCTTT.

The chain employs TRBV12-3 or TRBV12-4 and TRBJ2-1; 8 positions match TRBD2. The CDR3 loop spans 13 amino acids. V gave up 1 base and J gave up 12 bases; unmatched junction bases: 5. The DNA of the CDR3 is TGTGCCAGCAGTTTAGGAGCGGGAGTGATGCAGTTCTTC. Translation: CASSLGAGVMQFF.

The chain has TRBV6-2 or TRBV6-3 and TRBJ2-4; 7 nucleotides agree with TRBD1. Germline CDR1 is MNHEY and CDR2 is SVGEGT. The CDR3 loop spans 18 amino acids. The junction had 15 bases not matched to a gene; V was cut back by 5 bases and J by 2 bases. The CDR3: CASSPQSAGGISKNIQYF. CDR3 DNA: TGTGCCAGCAGTCCCCAATCAGCAGGGGGAATATCCAAAAACATTCAGTACTTC.

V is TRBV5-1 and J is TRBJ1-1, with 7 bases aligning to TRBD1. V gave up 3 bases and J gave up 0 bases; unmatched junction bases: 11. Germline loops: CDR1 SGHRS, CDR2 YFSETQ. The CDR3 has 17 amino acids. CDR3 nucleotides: TGCGCCAGCAGCTCATCGGGATCGACAGGGATGAACACTGAAGCTTTCTTT. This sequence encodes CASSSSGSTGMNTEAFF. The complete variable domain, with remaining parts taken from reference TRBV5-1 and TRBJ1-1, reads KAGVTQTPRYLIKTRGQQVTLSCSPISGHRSVSWYQQTPGQGLQFLFEYFSETQRNKGNFPGRFSGRQFSNSRSEMNVSTLELGDSALYLCASSSSGSTGMNTEAFFGQGTRLTVV.

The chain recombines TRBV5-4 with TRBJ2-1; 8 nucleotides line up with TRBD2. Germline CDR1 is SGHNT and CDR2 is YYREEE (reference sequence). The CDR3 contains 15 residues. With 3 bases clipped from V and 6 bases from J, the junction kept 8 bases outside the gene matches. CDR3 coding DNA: TGTGCCAGCAGCTCCCCCGGGACTAGAGTCAATGAGCAGTTCTTC. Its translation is CASSSPGTRVNEQFF.

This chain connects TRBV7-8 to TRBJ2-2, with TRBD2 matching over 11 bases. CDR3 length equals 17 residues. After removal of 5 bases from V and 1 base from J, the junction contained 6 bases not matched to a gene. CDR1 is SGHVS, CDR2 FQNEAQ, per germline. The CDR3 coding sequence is TGTGCCAGCAGCCCGCGGGGACTAGCGGTGAACACCGGGGAGCTGTTTTTT. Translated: CASSPRGLAVNTGELFF.